This T cell receptor (beta chain) is from a study of OX40 agonist ivuxolimab in advanced cancers. Study information: The study treated patients with ivuxolimab, an agonistic anti-OX40 (CD134) antibody. In three patients, partial responses were observed, one with hepatocellular carcinoma and two with cutaneous melanoma. It was permissible to have had prior anti-PD-1, anti-PD-L1 or anti-CTLA-4 therapy, and over 35% had some. General study results and limits: Low normalized T-cell clonal expansion was also seen in some nonresponders.

The repertoire was sequenced with immunoSEQ multiplex PCR; TCRdb's copy has only in-frame clones and lacks some. The sample carries about 40,000 clones, 83% recorded once. In its sample, this clone was seen a few times. The antigen is unknown. CDR3 size: 14 residues. The V end lost 0 bases, the J end lost 7 bases, and 9 bases lay between the germline ends. Germline V gene sequence: CDR1 MGHRA, CDR2 YSYEKL. The chain couples TRBV4-1 to TRBJ1-4; no reliable D call. Sequencing was performed on CD4+ or CD8+ T cells sorted from blood, taken in a trial of the OX40 agonist ivuxolimab. The source of this sequence is an adult with an advanced solid tumor such as melanoma, head and neck, liver or kidney cancer. CDR3 residues: CASSQDGDAEKLFF. In DNA form, the CDR3 reads TGCGCCAGCAGCCAAGATGGGGATGCTGAAAAACTGTTTTTT.